The entry that follows covers one T cell receptor beta chain sequence. A few counts support this clonotype. Its antigen target is currently unknown. The sample holds no much larger clone one base away, and base qualities are not on file. These data come from a study of early T cells in non-severe SARS-CoV-2 infection (dated by TCRdb to about 2021). At the level of the whole study: Because TCR sequencing relied on bulk RNA taken from unsorted whole blood, pairing of alpha and beta chains was not possible.

Library prep was done by 5' RACE. TCRdb shows the sequencer as NextSeq 500. In the TCR library protocol, unique molecular identifiers were attached to individual cDNA molecules to correct for PCR bias and sequencing error. Sequencing covered both TCR alpha and beta chains, and within each sample the abundances of alpha and beta sequences were tightly co-correlated. The authors processed their data as follows. Decombinator V4 was used to perform V gene, J gene and CDR3 annotation of TCR sequences. Expanded TCRs were defined as changing significantly between any two time points under a Poisson model with p below 0.0001. TCR abundances were normalised to the total number of TCRs sequenced per sample and were expressed as counts per million. TRAV1-2 paired with TRAJ12, TRAJ20 or TRAJ33 defined MAIT TCRs, while TRAV10 paired with TRAJ18 defined iNKT TCRs. A search of VDJdb, accessed on 1 November 2021, was run for TCRs annotated to CMV, EBV and SARS-CoV-2, with TCRs annotated for multiple antigens excluded. TCRdb redid the processing of the public reads, applying fastp at Q25 and MiXCR, and retained in-frame beta chains. Each CDR3 protein appears once, grouped with its most common genes and DNA. For this entry, the V and J calls and clone size follow TCRdb and not the study's own pipeline. Within this sample are tens of thousands of distinct CDR3 sequences, with around 12% of them counted one time only. Roughly 1.2% of the sample lies in the top ten.

Set within a cohort of healthcare workers in London, UK, this nested case-control study involved weekly PCR testing of nasopharyngeal swabs along with blood sampling. Healthcare workers were recruited between 23 and 31 March 2020, during the week of the UK lockdown, and were followed weekly for up to about 15 weeks. The CDR3 spans 13 residues, from the cysteine through the phenylalanine. Only the CDR3 part of the read is kept: 39 bases, read in frame from the first base. The germline V gene gives CDR1 as SGHRS and CDR2 as YFSETQ. Relative to germline, V is 4 bases shorter and J is 4 bases shorter, with 10 bases between their ends. Broader findings and caveats from the paper: VDJdb matching was skewed toward anti-spike CD8 responses, so virus-specific expansions were likely underestimated and private and CD4 specificities were missed.

The sequence was obtained from an adult who was a healthcare worker with PCR-confirmed SARS-CoV-2 infection or an uninfected control (not recorded which). This receptor chain uses TRBV5-1 and TRBJ2-3; a tentative D call is TRBD1 (5 bases match). The sequencing input was whole blood. The bases are TGCGCCAGCAGCGCTGACAGTTCAGATACGCAGTATTTT. It specifies CASSADSSDTQYF.